What follows are 11 T cell receptor beta chains derived from one specimen sequenced in a study of control samples from healthy donors and cancer patients. Assay used: immunoSEQ multiplex PCR; TCRdb lists only in-frame clones, some missing. The sample shows tens of thousands of clones, about 89% of them seen only once. The sequencing sample was made of blood. The receptors derive from a woman aged 60 to 75 in good health.

V and J are TRBV24-1 and TRBJ2-1; 12 bases are shared with TRBD2. CDR3 size: 16 residues. With V trimmed by 4 bases and J by 9 bases, 9 bases remained unmatched. The germline V gene encodes CDR1 KGHDR and CDR2 SFDVKD. The CDR3 is CATSDLATSGSGEQFF. For the CDR3, the DNA is TGTGCCACCAGTGACCTCGCGACTAGCGGGAGTGGTGAGCAGTTCTTC.

The V and J genes are TRBV28 and TRBJ2-7; 7 nucleotides align to TRBD1. This CDR3 region has 14 residues. Germline trimming cut 2 bases from V and 3 bases from J; bases unmatched to any gene: 4. Germline V gives CDR1 MDHEN, CDR2 SYDVKM. CDR3 nucleotides: TGTGCCAGCAGTTTACGGGGACAGAACTACGAGCAGTACTTC. Encoded protein: CASSLRGQNYEQYF.

The rearrangement uses TRBV27 and TRBJ2-7, with 10 bases that match TRBD1. V trimming: 6 bases; J trimming: 6 bases; junction bases outside the gene matches: 8. This CDR3 region has 14 residues. Per the germline V gene, CDR1 is MNHEY and CDR2 is SMNVEV (reference sequence). For the CDR3, the DNA is TGTGCCAGCAGCCCCGGGACAGGGGATGGCGAGCAGTACTTC. This codes for CASSPGTGDGEQYF.

The genes are TRBV6-6 and TRBJ1-2; unclear D gene. Germline CDR1 is MNHNY and CDR2 is SVGAGI (reference sequence). The CDR3 is 14 amino acids. V lost 4 bases and J lost 1, with 10 bases in between. CDR3 sequence: CASSSGPNNYGYTF. CDR3 nucleotides: TGTGCCAGCAGTTCCGGTCCTAATAACTATGGCTACACCTTC.

The chain combines TRBV6-5 with TRBJ2-1, with TRBD1 identical over 9 bases. Germline V gene lookup returns CDR1 MNHEY and CDR2 SVGAGI. Germline trimming cut 7 bases from V and 5 bases from J; bases unmatched to any gene: 6. The CDR3 contains 14 residues. CDR3 in amino acids: CASTRTGANNEQFF. The CDR3 bases are TGTGCCAGCACCCGGACAGGGGCGAACAATGAGCAGTTCTTC.

This chain joins TRBV5-1 and TRBJ2-1, with no clear D. This CDR3 has 13 amino acids. Trimming stripped 4 bases from V and 8 bases from J, with 13 bases between. Germline V CDR1 and CDR2: SGHRS, YFSETQ. The CDR3 DNA reads as TGCGCCAGCAGCCAATCGTACAGATATGAGCAGTTCTTC. This codes for CASSQSYRYEQFF. Combining the CDR3 with reference TRBV5-1 and TRBJ2-1 gives the whole variable domain KAGVTQTPRYLIKTRGQQVTLSCSPISGHRSVSWYQQTPGQGLQFLFEYFSETQRNKGNFPGRFSGRQFSNSRSEMNVSTLELGDSALYLCASSQSYRYEQFFGPGTRLTVL.

This clone was recorded once. V gene TRBV3-1 (or the pseudogene TRBV3-2) combines with J gene TRBJ1-1; 10 nucleotides align to TRBD1. The germline CDR1 and CDR2 sequences are LGHDT and YNNKEL (reference sequence). V was clipped by 6 bases and J by 5 bases; unmatched bases: 6. The length of the CDR3 is 14 residues. The CDR3 region has the DNA TGTGCCAGCAGTGGGGGACAGGGGTATACTGAAGCTTTCTTT. As protein: CASSGGQGYTEAFF.

This clone was seen once. This chain connects TRBV9 to TRBJ1-2; D is ambiguous. The CDR3 is 15 residues long. The V gene lost 0 bases and the J gene lost 0 bases, with 9 bases spanning the gap. Germline-derived CDR1 and CDR2 are SGDLS and YYNGEE. The CDR3 bases are TGTGCCAGCAGCGTAGGGACCGGGACTAACTATGGCTACACCTTC. This translates into CASSVGTGTNYGYTF.

The rearrangement uses TRBV10-2 and TRBJ1-5; D possibly corresponds to TRBD1 (5 bases). The V end lost 0 bases, the J end lost 1 base, and 10 bases lay between the germline ends. Germline values: CDR1 WSHSY, CDR2 SAAADI. This CDR3 spans 16 amino acids. In DNA form, the CDR3 reads TGCGCCAGCAGTGAGTCTACCCGGGGCAGCAATCAGCCCCAGCATTTT. This sequence encodes CASSESTRGSNQPQHF.

In this sample, this clone turned up a few times. V gene TRBV9 combines with J gene TRBJ1-5; a weak D match, TRBD1 (5 bases). Trimming removed 4 bases at V and 4 bases at J, with 15 bases between. Germline CDR1 SGDLS, CDR2 YYNGEE. CDR3 length: 15 residues. As DNA, the CDR3 is TGTGCCAGCAGCCTCTCCGGGACCGAGAATCAGCCCCAGCATTTT. Translated, it gives CASSLSGTENQPQHF.

This clone was seen just once. The chain carries TRBV4-3 and TRBJ2-3; 13 bases are a match to TRBD2. With 3 bases clipped from V and 5 bases from J, the junction kept 8 bases outside the gene matches. There are 17 residues in the CDR3. Per the germline V gene, CDR1 is LGHNA and CDR2 is YSLEER. CDR3 DNA sequence: TGCGCCAGCAGCCATCGGACTAGCGGGAGTGCCGGAGATACGCAGTATTTT. Amino acids: CASSHRTSGSAGDTQYF.